The sequence of this TCR beta chain was determined in a study of blood T cell repertoires in COVID-19. The wider study: Sources were T cells, B-cell-depleted T cells, or PBMCs; the material itself was cDNA or gDNA.

The V and J ends lost 0 bases and 4 bases respectively, with 7 bases between them. CDR1 and CDR2 from the germline V gene are SGHRS and YFSETQ. The CDR3 runs to 14 residues. Repertoires were generated with immunoSEQ multiplex PCR, while TCRdb's copy carries only in-frame clones and drops some. The data contain tens of thousands of clones, around 93% of them seen just once; the ten biggest clones take up about 3%. This clone appeared a single time. Sequenced input: peripheral blood. The sequence was obtained from a man aged 65-85 years with active COVID-19. The genes are TRBV5-1 and TRBJ1-4; D gene unclear. The CDR3 DNA is TGCGCCAGCAGCTTGGATGGACTTAATGAAAAACTGTTTTTT. It yields the protein CASSLDGLNEKLFF. Full variable domain (outside the CDR3, taken from reference TRBV5-1 and TRBJ1-4): KAGVTQTPRYLIKTRGQQVTLSCSPISGHRSVSWYQQTPGQGLQFLFEYFSETQRNKGNFPGRFSGRQFSNSRSEMNVSTLELGDSALYLCASSLDGLNEKLFFGSGTQLSVL.